The present entry profiles one T cell receptor beta chain with its context. Its matching antigen is unknown. This sample is drawn from a study of cytomegalovirus exposure and HLA in healthy donors. Study as a whole: The platform used for the approximately 120 validation repertoires matched that of the approximately 670 first-cohort repertoires, a later analysis reported. Overall study results and limits: Altogether, around 160 TCR beta chains were recorded as cytomegalovirus-associated. High specificity and sensitivity for cytomegalovirus status were reported for the classifier.

Only in-frame clones appear in the TCRdb table, and some are missing; sequencing was by immunoSEQ multiplex PCR. The sample holds roughly 150,000 clones, 91% seen once. While the first cohort had about 610 subjects, the donors belonged to the separate validation cohort of 120 subjects. CDR3 length equals 14 residues. V was cut by 2 bases and J by 8 bases, with 13 bases left in between. From germline, CDR1 is LNHDA and CDR2 SQIVND (reference sequence). Input material: PBMCs. The receptor was derived from a man between 18 and 35 years old in good health and CMV-seronegative. The gene calls are TRBV19 and TRBJ2-1, with unresolved D. CDR3 amino acids: CASSIMARNYEQFF. The CDR3 DNA follows: TGTGCCAGTAGTATAATGGCTAGAAATTATGAGCAGTTCTTC.